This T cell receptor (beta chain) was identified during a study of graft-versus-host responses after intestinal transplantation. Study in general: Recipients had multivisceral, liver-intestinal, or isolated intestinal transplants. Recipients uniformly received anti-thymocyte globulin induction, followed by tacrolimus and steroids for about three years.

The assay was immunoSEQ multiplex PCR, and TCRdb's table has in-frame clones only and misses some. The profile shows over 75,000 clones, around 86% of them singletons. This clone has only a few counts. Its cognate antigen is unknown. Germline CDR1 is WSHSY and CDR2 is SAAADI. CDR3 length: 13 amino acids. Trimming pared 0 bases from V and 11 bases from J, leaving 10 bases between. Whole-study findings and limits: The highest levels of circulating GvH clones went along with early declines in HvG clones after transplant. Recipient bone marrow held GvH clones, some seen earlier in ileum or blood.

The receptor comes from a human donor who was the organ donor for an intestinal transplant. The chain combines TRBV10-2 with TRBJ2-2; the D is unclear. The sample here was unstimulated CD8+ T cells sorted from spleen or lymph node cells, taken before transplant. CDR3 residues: CASSESVSLELFF. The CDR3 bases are TGCGCCAGCAGTGAGTCAGTCAGTTTAGAGCTGTTTTTT.